The 29 T cell receptor beta chains below were found in one sample sequenced in a study of cytomegalovirus exposure and HLA in healthy donors. Both 60 Vbeta primers and 13 Jbeta primers went into the PCR. TCRdb's copy holds only in-frame clones and misses some; the assay was immunoSEQ multiplex PCR. The sample has roughly 150,000 clones, around four fifths seen once. The sequenced sample was PBMCs. These receptors were taken from a boy aged 2 to 10 in good health and CMV-seronegative.

The chain joins TRBV7-6 to TRBJ2-5, with TRBD1 matching over 11 bases. This CDR3 is built from 20 residues. Germline-derived CDR1 and CDR2 are SGHVS and FNYEAQ. J gave up 3 bases and V 5 bases, and 20 bases lay outside the gene matches. CDR3 bases: TGTGCCAGCAGCGGCCGGGACAGGGGGTTTGTGGGGGGGCTGAAAGAGACCCAGTACTTC. Translation: CASSGRDRGFVGGLKETQYF.

The CDR3 sequence is CASSTRTGGSYNEQFF. CDR3 coding DNA: TGTGCCAGCAGCACCCGGACAGGGGGCTCCTACAATGAGCAGTTCTTC. The chain combines TRBV11-2 with TRBJ2-1; 10 bases match TRBD1. Germline V lookup: CDR1 SGHAT, CDR2 FQNNGV. J was trimmed by 0 bases and V by 5 bases; bases with no gene match: 4. The CDR3 has 16 residues.

The CDR3 bases are TGTGCCACCAGCAGAGATCCCACCTACGAGCAGTACTTC. It is translated as CATSRDPTYEQYF. This rearrangement joins TRBV15 to TRBJ2-7, with D hard to call. V was pared by 0 bases and J by 2 bases, with 5 bases between. This CDR3 has 13 amino acids. The germline V gene encodes CDR1 LNHNV and CDR2 YYDKDF (reference sequence).

The V and J genes are TRBV19 and TRBJ1-5; no firm D call. Germline V lookup: CDR1 LNHDA, CDR2 SQIVND (reference sequence). This CDR3 contains 15 residues. The V end was cut by 4 bases, the J end by 1 base, with 11 bases between. The CDR3 bases are TGTGCCAGTAGTACCGACACAACCAGCAATCAGCCCCAGCATTTT. Its translation is CASSTDTTSNQPQHF.

The chain recombines TRBV6-5 with TRBJ1-1, with TRBD1 identical over 9 bases. The germline CDR1 and CDR2 sequences are MNHEY and SVGAGI. With 5 bases clipped from V and 4 bases from J, the junction kept 8 bases outside the gene matches. CDR3 length: 15 residues. The CDR3 sequence is CASSQPGQGFTEAFF. The CDR3 region has the DNA TGTGCCAGCAGTCAACCGGGACAGGGTTTCACTGAAGCTTTCTTT.

In its sample, this clone was seen once. The chain has TRBV19 and TRBJ2-5; TRBD2 might be the D (7 bases). CDR1 and CDR2 (germline): LNHDA, SQIVND (reference sequence). This CDR3 has 16 amino acids. V was cut by 5 bases and J by 5 bases, with 21 bases left in between. The CDR3: CASSLGAGALGETQYF. The CDR3 coding sequence is TGTGCCAGTAGTTTGGGTGCGGGGGCTCTGGGGGAGACCCAGTACTTC.

The J gene is TRBJ2-7, the V gene TRBV6-7, with D maybe TRBD1 (5 bases). TRBV6-7 carries the ORF label, with uncertain function. Trimming pared 2 bases from V and 7 bases from J, leaving 21 bases between. The CDR3 sequence is 16 residues long. CDR3 amino acids: CASSYRMGRREFEQYF. The CDR3 DNA reads TGTGCCAGCAGTTACCGTATGGGGCGGAGAGAGTTTGAGCAGTACTTC.

The chain couples TRBV28 to TRBJ2-7, with 10 bases fitting TRBD1. Losses at the gene ends were 4 bases for V and 5 bases for J; bases not matched to a gene: 11. The CDR3 runs 16 residues. The germline V gene encodes CDR1 MDHEN and CDR2 SYDVKM. The CDR3 DNA is TGTGCCAGCAGTTACTTCGGAGGGACAGGGGCCCACGAGCAGTACTTC. The encoded protein is CASSYFGGTGAHEQYF.

The genes are TRBV4-2 and TRBJ2-3; 9 nucleotides match TRBD2. Looked up from germline, CDR1 is LGHNA and CDR2 is YNFKEQ. The CDR3 has 21 residues. V shed 0 bases, J shed 4 bases, and the junction held 20 bases outside the gene matches. The DNA for the CDR3 is TGTGCCAGCAGCCAAGATCAGGGTCGGGCGGGGGGGCCGGGGGGCCCAGATACGCAGTATTTT. Translation gives CASSQDQGRAGGPGGPDTQYF.

The genes are TRBV27 and TRBJ1-4; D is uncertain. This CDR3 spans 15 amino acids. Looked up from germline, CDR1 is MNHEY and CDR2 is SMNVEV (reference sequence). The V end lost 5 bases, the J end lost 4 bases, and 14 bases lay between the germline ends. The chain's CDR3 is CASSPRWRINEKLFF. CDR3 bases: TGTGCCAGCAGTCCGCGCTGGAGGATTAATGAAAAACTGTTTTTT.

This chain joins TRBV6-5 and TRBJ1-2; maybe TRBD1 (6 bases). V was cut by 8 bases and J by 4 bases, with 17 bases left in between. CDR1 and CDR2 from the germline V gene are MNHEY and SVGAGI. CDR3 length: 14 amino acids. The DNA of the CDR3 is TGTGCCAGCGCGGTCTCGGGGGGCCTCTATGGCTACACCTTC. Its translation is CASAVSGGLYGYTF.

This chain connects TRBV28 to TRBJ1-1; D is perhaps TRBD1 (5 bases). V lost 5 bases, J lost 9 bases, and 13 bases lay in between. CDR3 length equals 12 residues. CDR1 MDHEN and CDR2 SYDVKM come from the germline V gene. CDR3 residues: CASSARGEKAFF. CDR3 nucleotides: TGTGCCAGCAGTGCCCGGGGGGAAAAAGCTTTCTTT.

The V call is TRBV6-5, the J call TRBJ1-3, with a possible D match to TRBD1 (6 bases). This CDR3 comprises 14 residues. V shed 8 bases and J shed 0 bases, with 11 bases lying between them. Germline V lookup: CDR1 MNHEY, CDR2 SVGAGI. CDR3 nucleotides: TGTGCCAGCTCAAGGGGGAGCTCTGGAAACACCATATATTTT. This encodes CASSRGSSGNTIYF.

The V and J genes are TRBV27 and TRBJ1-5, with D perhaps TRBD1 (6 bases). The length of the CDR3 is 14 residues. Germline V gene sequence: CDR1 MNHEY, CDR2 SMNVEV (reference sequence). Between the trimmed V and J ends, which lost 3 bases and 2 bases, there was a span of 8 bases. In DNA form, the CDR3 reads TGTGCCAGCAGTTTGGCAGGGGGCAATCAGCCCCAGCATTTT. Its translation is CASSLAGGNQPQHF.

This rearrangement joins TRBV4-3 to TRBJ2-3; TRBD2 matches at 11 bases. Germline CDR1 LGHNA, CDR2 YSLEER. V trimming: 4 bases; J trimming: 5 bases; junction bases outside the gene matches: 8. The CDR3 has 16 residues. CDR3 in DNA: TGCGCCAGCAGCCGAGGTGAACTAGCGGGAGTAGATACGCAGTATTTT. The encoded protein is CASSRGELAGVDTQYF.

The chain is built from TRBV11-2 and TRBJ1-4; D remains ambiguous. The germline V gene has CDR1 SGHAT and CDR2 FQNNGV. This CDR3 region has 15 residues. The ends were cut back, 5 bases at V and 7 bases at J, with 17 bases in the middle. The CDR3 region is CASSTRRGGLEKLFF. The CDR3 nucleotides are TGTGCCAGCAGCACCCGCCGGGGAGGGCTTGAAAAACTGTTTTTT. Based on the CDR3 plus reference TRBV11-2 and TRBJ1-4, the full variable domain is EAGVAQSPRYKIIEKRQSVAFWCNPISGHATLYWYQQILGQGPKLLIQFQNNGVVDDSQLPKDRFSAERLKGVDSTLKIQPAKLEDSAVYLCASSTRRGGLEKLFFGSGTQLSVL.

This sequence joins TRBV5-1 and TRBJ1-5, with D possibly TRBD1 on 6 matching bases. CDR1 is SGHRS, CDR2 YFSETQ, per germline. Trimming took 0 bases from V and 4 from J, leaving 8 bases between them. CDR3 size: 14 residues. The CDR3 protein is CASSLGQENQPQHF. CDR3 sequence (DNA): TGCGCCAGCAGCTTGGGACAGGAAAATCAGCCCCAGCATTTT.

There are a few counts of this clone. The J gene is TRBJ2-7, the V gene TRBV7-2; 15 bases are a match to TRBD2. The germline V gene encodes CDR1 SGHTA and CDR2 FQGNSA. This CDR3 has 15 residues. With V trimmed by 3 bases and J by 6 bases, 3 bases remained unmatched. For the CDR3, the DNA is TGTGCCAGCAGCTTCGGACTAGCGGGAGGGGTCGAGCAGTACTTC. As protein: CASSFGLAGGVEQYF.

The chain employs TRBV7-2 and TRBJ2-7; maybe TRBD2 (6 bases). Germline CDR1 reads SGHTA; CDR2 reads FQGNSA. Trimming shortened V by 1 base and J by 0 bases, and 16 bases separated the two germline ends. The CDR3 extends over 17 amino acids. The CDR3, as DNA: TGTGCCAGCAGCTTAGGGTTTCGGCGGGAAAGCTCCTACGAGCAGTACTTC. Translation: CASSLGFRRESSYEQYF.

The rearrangement links TRBV6-5 to TRBJ1-2; a possible D gene is TRBD1 (6 bases). Germline CDR1 and CDR2: MNHEY and SVGAGI. V dropped 6 bases and J dropped 5 bases, with 13 bases sitting between them. The CDR3 length is 13 residues. The DNA of the CDR3 is TGTGCCAGCAGGGAACAGGGTTGGTATGGCTACACCTTC. Amino acid sequence: CASREQGWYGYTF.

The chain is built from TRBV9 and TRBJ1-5; unclear D gene. The CDR3 spans 13 residues. The V end was cut by 3 bases, the J end by 3 bases, with 7 bases between. Per the germline V gene, CDR1 is SGDLS and CDR2 is YYNGEE. The CDR3 spells CASSAADNQPQHF. The CDR3 coding sequence is TGTGCCAGCAGCGCAGCGGACAATCAGCCCCAGCATTTT.

The rearrangement links TRBV7-3 to TRBJ2-3; no firm D call. Deletions cut 5 bases from V and 4 bases from J, with 10 bases between. The CDR3 is 13 residues long. Germline lookup yields CDR1 SGHTA and CDR2 FQGTGA. CDR3 region: CASSSLLADTQYF. CDR3 in DNA: TGTGCCAGCAGCAGCCTGCTAGCAGATACGCAGTATTTT. Supplemented by reference TRBV7-3 and TRBJ2-3, the full variable domain reads GAGVSQTPSNKVTEKGKYVELRCDPISGHTALYWYRQSLGQGPEFLIYFQGTGAADDSGLPNDRFFAVRPEGSVSTLKIQRTERGDSAVYLCASSSLLADTQYFGPGTRLTVL.

The rearrangement joins TRBV4-1 to TRBJ2-1; 14 bases map to TRBD2. The CDR3 is 20 residues long. In germline, CDR1 is MGHRA, CDR2 YSYEKL. Trimming at V came to 4 bases and at J to 0 bases, leaving 11 bases not matched to a gene. The CDR3 DNA reads TGCGCCAGCAGCCCCGCCGGGACTAGCGGGGGTAACCGCTCCTACAATGAGCAGTTCTTC. Protein product: CASSPAGTSGGNRSYNEQFF.

The chain carries TRBV4-3 and TRBJ2-1; TRBD2 is a possible D gene (6 bases). Between the trimmed V and J ends, which lost 1 base and 2 bases, there was a span of 9 bases. Germline V lookup: CDR1 LGHNA, CDR2 YSLEER. The CDR3 is 15 amino acids. The CDR3: CASSQGRETYNEQFF. The CDR3 coding sequence is TGCGCCAGCAGCCAAGGACGGGAGACCTACAATGAGCAGTTCTTC.

J is TRBJ1-6 and V is TRBV13, with 8 bases aligning to TRBD1. CDR3 length equals 17 residues. V shed 4 bases, J shed 7 bases, and the junction held 12 bases outside the gene matches. Germline CDR1 is PRHDT and CDR2 is FYEKMQ (reference sequence). CDR3 DNA: TGTGCCAGCAGCTCTGCGGACAGGGCCATTGGCAATTCACCCCTCCACTTT. The encoded protein is CASSSADRAIGNSPLHF.

J is TRBJ2-2 and V is TRBV10-3, with 9 bases fitting TRBD2. The CDR3 consists of 15 residues. J lost 3 bases, V lost 4 bases, and 3 bases had no gene match. The germline gives CDR1 ENHRY, CDR2 SYGVKD. For the CDR3, the DNA is TGTGCCATCAGTGCGCAGCGGGAGGACACCGGGGAGCTGTTTTTT. Encoded protein: CAISAQREDTGELFF.

This chain connects TRBV7-3 to TRBJ1-2; possible D gene TRBD1, 6 bases. V was cut by 1 base and J by 8 bases, with 20 bases left in between. The CDR3 has 16 amino acids. The germline CDR1 and CDR2 sequences are SGHTA and FQGTGA. The chain's CDR3 is CASSLRPIHRVRGYTF. The DNA for the CDR3 is TGTGCCAGCAGCTTAAGGCCGATACACAGGGTTAGAGGCTACACCTTC. Full variable domain (missing parts from reference TRBV7-3 and TRBJ1-2): GAGVSQTPSNKVTEKGKYVELRCDPISGHTALYWYRQSLGQGPEFLIYFQGTGAADDSGLPNDRFFAVRPEGSVSTLKIQRTERGDSAVYLCASSLRPIHRVRGYTFGSGTRLTVV.

This chain uses TRBV14 with TRBJ1-1, with 8 bases lining up with TRBD1. This CDR3 contains 17 residues. CDR1 is SGHDN and CDR2 is FVKESK in the germline V gene. V shed 2 bases, J shed 0 bases, and the junction held 8 bases outside the gene matches. The CDR3 coding sequence is TGTGCCAGCAGCCAAAGACGTGGACAGGGAATGAACACTGAAGCTTTCTTT. This encodes CASSQRRGQGMNTEAFF.

This chain connects TRBV7-9 to TRBJ2-3, with 7 bases lining up with TRBD1. V was clipped by 5 bases and J by 2 bases; unmatched bases: 7. Germline CDR1 reads SEHNR; CDR2 reads FQNEAQ (reference sequence). The CDR3 is made up of 15 amino acids. CDR3 in amino acids: CASSASTGTTDTQYF. CDR3 in DNA: TGTGCCAGCAGCGCGTCGACAGGGACCACAGATACGCAGTATTTT.